The 10 T cell receptor beta chains listed next were all sequenced from one sample in a study of cytomegalovirus exposure and HLA in healthy donors. Primers included in the PCR were 60 Vbeta and 13 Jbeta primers. Sequencing was performed with immunoSEQ multiplex PCR; in TCRdb, only in-frame clones are kept and a portion is missing. Seen here are around 97,000 clones, about three quarters observed once, and the top ten hold about 3.7%. The sequenced sample was PBMCs. Receptors originate from a man aged 35-49 years in good health and CMV-seronegative.

This chain uses TRBV6-1 with TRBJ2-7; the D is unclear. The CDR3 is made up of 12 amino acids. V dropped 3 bases and J dropped 2 bases, with 5 bases sitting between them. CDR1 is MNHNS, CDR2 SASEGT, per germline. CDR3 sequence reads: CASSDTAYEQYF. As DNA, the CDR3 is TGTGCCAGCAGTGACACAGCCTACGAGCAGTACTTC.

Note on this clone: The junction does not match germline at one end; this may be a read error. The chain joins TRBV27 to TRBJ1-4; 7 bases fit TRBD1. The CDR3 has 19 residues. CDR1 is MNHEY, CDR2 SMNVEV, per germline (reference sequence). The CDR3 DNA reads TGTGCCAGCAGTCTATCGTCACGACAGGGTTGGGAGGCTAATGAAAAACTGTTTTTT. Translating it yields CASSLSSRQGWEANEKLFF.

The chain links TRBV29-1 to TRBJ1-1; TRBD1 matches 7 bases. CDR3 length equals 14 residues. After removal of 1 base from V and 0 bases from J, the junction contained 2 bases not matched to a gene. Per the germline V gene, CDR1 is SQVTM and CDR2 is ANQGSEA. The CDR3 DNA reads TGCAGCGTTGAAGTCCAGGGGGTGAACACTGAAGCTTTCTTT. Translating it yields CSVEVQGVNTEAFF.

V usage is TRBV7-6 and J usage is TRBJ2-7; 10 bases are a match to TRBD2. The CDR3 length is 15 residues. The V gene's germline CDR1 is SGHVS and CDR2 FNYEAQ. The junction had 3 bases not matched to a gene; V was cut back by 1 base and J by 3 bases. CDR3: CASSLDSGGGYEQYF. For the CDR3, the DNA is TGTGCCAGCAGCTTAGACAGCGGGGGGGGCTACGAGCAGTACTTC.

This rearrangement joins TRBV7-3 to TRBJ2-2, with D perhaps matching TRBD2 (5 bases). The V gene lost 2 bases and the J gene lost 4 bases, with 14 bases spanning the gap. CDR3 size: 16 residues. Germline CDR1 SGHTA, CDR2 FQGTGA. CDR3 in amino acids: CASSLVASYGTGELFF. As DNA, the CDR3 is TGTGCCAGCAGCTTAGTCGCTAGCTACGGCACCGGGGAGCTGTTTTTT.

The J gene is TRBJ2-1, the V gene TRBV6-5; the match to TRBD2 covers 11 bases. The CDR3 runs to 16 residues. Germline V gene data show CDR1 as MNHEY and CDR2 as SVGAGI. The junction had 12 bases not matched to a gene; V was cut back by 4 bases and J by 10 bases. The CDR3 DNA sequence: TGTGCCAGCAGTTCCCTGGCTAGCGGGGGGCACTTGGAGCAGTTCTTC. As protein: CASSSLASGGHLEQFF.

The chain has TRBV5-1 and TRBJ2-2; 8 bases match TRBD1. Per the germline V gene, CDR1 is SGHRS and CDR2 is YFSETQ. V gave up 4 bases and J gave up 5 bases; unmatched junction bases: 10. This CDR3 has 16 residues. CDR3 bases: TGCGCCAGCAGCCGACAGGGGAGTGCGGCGACCGGGGAGCTGTTTTTT. Protein product: CASSRQGSAATGELFF.

The genes are TRBV14 and TRBJ2-2; TRBD2 matches 14 bases. Trimming at V came to 3 bases and at J to 3 bases, leaving 12 bases not matched to a gene. Germline CDR1 reads SGHDN; CDR2 reads FVKESK. The length of the CDR3 is 20 residues. Here the CDR3 DNA reads TGTGCCAGCAGCCAGAGGACCGGGACTAGCGGGGGACAATACACCGGGGAGCTGTTTTTT. Its translation: CASSQRTGTSGGQYTGELFF. The full variable domain, its missing parts supplied by reference TRBV14 and TRBJ2-2, is EAGVTQFPSHSVIEKGQTVTLRCDPISGHDNLYWYRRVMGKEIKFLLHFVKESKQDESGMPNNRFLAERTGGTYSTLKVQPAELEDSGVYFCASSQRTGTSGGQYTGELFFGEGSRLTVL.

The chain recombines TRBV7-9 with TRBJ1-5; a weak D match, TRBD1 (5 bases). Germline V gene lookup returns CDR1 SEHNR and CDR2 FQNEAQ (reference sequence). Trimming left V 5 bases short and J 5 bases short, with 10 bases between. This CDR3 has 13 residues. The CDR3 region has the DNA TGTGCCAGCAGCCCGGCGGGACATCAGCCCCAGCATTTT. Protein product: CASSPAGHQPQHF. The full variable domain, with the rest looked up from reference TRBV7-9 and TRBJ1-5, is DTGVSQNPRHKITKRGQNVTFRCDPISEHNRLYWYRQTLGQGPEFLTYFQNEAQLEKSRLLSDRFSAERPKGSFSTLEIQRTEQGDSAMYLCASSPAGHQPQHFGDGTRLSIL.

The V and J genes are TRBV5-1 and TRBJ1-1; 8 bases are shared with TRBD1. Germline CDR1 SGHRS, CDR2 YFSETQ. This CDR3 is built from 14 residues. Trimming removed 3 bases from V and 5 bases from J; junction bases left unmatched: 6. The CDR3 protein is CASSSPGGRTEAFF. CDR3 in DNA: TGCGCCAGCAGCTCACCAGGGGGCCGAACTGAAGCTTTCTTT.